This T cell receptor beta chain was identified in a study of neoadjuvant nivolumab and ipilimumab in lung cancer (dated by TCRdb to about 2020). Broadly, across the study: Nivolumab was administered intravenously at 3 mg/kg on days 1, 15 and 29, and in the combination arm ipilimumab 1 mg/kg was added on day 1 only. The major pathologic response (MPR) rate in the intention-to-treat population in each study arm was designated as the primary trial endpoint. The trial treated just under 45 patients with operable NSCLC: some 23 were randomized to nivolumab monotherapy and some 21 to nivolumab plus ipilimumab. TCR repertoires in pretherapy (baseline) peripheral blood were compared with TCR repertoires in tumors resected at surgery after neoadjuvant immune checkpoint blockade. Matched pretherapy and resected tumor pairs were analyzed from seven patients, of whom four had been treated with nivolumab and three with nivolumab plus ipilimumab.

V trim: 5 bases; J trim: 1 base; unmatched bases: 5. In the germline V gene, CDR1 corresponds to SQVTM and CDR2 to ANQGSEA. The CDR3 measures 14 amino acids from cysteine to phenylalanine. Only the CDR3 region is kept as DNA, spanning 42 bases read in frame from base 1. On this clone itself: Its antigen is not yet known. Base qualities are not at hand, and no much larger clone is one base apart.

This specimen's time point label, per the study, means: pretherapy, before neoadjuvant immune checkpoint inhibitors. Samples were obtained from the phase 2 randomized NEOSTAR trial, in which neoadjuvant nivolumab or nivolumab plus ipilimumab followed by surgery was tested in operable NSCLC. Receptor libraries were prepared by the immunoSEQ multiplex PCR assay. The original pipeline was this. Richness and clonality were used to summarize the repertoires, and clones that significantly expanded or contracted between pre- and post-therapy samples were identified. TCRdb limited this immuneACCESS table to in-frame rearrangements with V and J called. A share of clones is missing; checked studies link under half to unresolved V genes, and the rest is unexplained. Clonal size and the V and J genes are those of that table, whereas D and trimming came from the DNA. Here the sample has several hundred clones; less than 90% occur a single time. The leading ten clones occupy under 15% of the sample.

What the work shows at the level of the full study, not this receptor alone: A small number of samples underwent TCR sequencing. Tumor T-cell richness and clonality rose from pretherapy to surgery in three of three dual-therapy tumors but in only two of four nivolumab-treated tumors. Richness in tumors resected after neoadjuvant therapy showed a positive correlation with pretherapy blood TCR richness (Spearman R ~ 0.85). TCR richness and clonality were greater in resected tumors than in tumor-adjacent uninvolved lung, and increases were seen in more dual-therapy-treated tumors. There was no significant correlation between TCR clonality and pathologic tumor regression, and just a single major-pathologic-response sample was available for the clonality-regression analysis.

The source of this sequence is an adult with non-small cell lung cancer. Material: tumor tissue, obtained before neoadjuvant nivolumab, alone or with ipilimumab. Rearrangement joined TRBV29-1 to TRBJ2-1, with 7 central nucleotides matching TRBD2. The nucleotide sequence reads as follows: TGCAGCGTTCCTACTAGCGCTTCCTACAATGAGCAGTTCTTC. Its protein reads: CSVPTSASYNEQFF.